A selection of T cell receptor beta chains follows, all from one sample in a study of shared clonotypes between healthy human individuals. Produced via immunoSEQ multiplex PCR; TCRdb's table is partial and in-frame only. The sample consists of nearly 2 million clones, over 85% of them appearing once. The sample comprised naive CD8+ T cells sorted from blood. The receptors were gathered from a man aged 18 to 29 in good health. The CDR3 runs from the conserved cysteine through the conserved F or W. The D gene is left open where the match is weak. Where a row states a size, it is once, few, many or the class of an expanded clone; other rows omit it.

clone_size d_call j_call v_call cdr3_nt cdr3_aa
NA NA TRBJ2-5 TRBV7-8 TGTGCCAGCAGCTTAAAACTAGCCATACTAAGGGACCAAGAGACCCAGTACTTC CASSLKLAILRDQETQYF
NA TRBD1 TRBJ1-1 TRBV28 TGTGCCAGCAGCCCAGGGGGGGAGAACACTGAAGCTTTCTTT CASSPGGENTEAFF
NA TRBD2 TRBJ2-5 TRBV28 TGTGCCAGCAGTTTAGGCGGGGGACTTCAAGAGACCCAGTACTTC CASSLGGGLQETQYF
NA TRBD2 TRBJ2-1 TRBV4-1 TGCGCCAGCAGCCAAGTCCCCCTAGCGGGGGCTAACTACAATGAGCAGTTCTTC CASSQVPLAGANYNEQFF
NA TRBD1 TRBJ1-1 TRBV7-9 TGTGCCAGCAGCCGAACAGGGGTGAACACTGAAGCTTTCTTT CASSRTGVNTEAFF
NA NA TRBJ2-7 TRBV6-5 TGTGCCAGCGGGGGCGGGGGTTACGAGCAGTACTTC CASGGGGYEQYF
NA NA TRBJ2-1 TRBV27 TGTGCCAGCAGTTTACCAGGGGTCAATGAGCAGTTCTTC CASSLPGVNEQFF
NA NA TRBJ1-4 TRBV4-3 TGCGCCAGCAGCCAAGATCCCCTCCAGGGTGAGGATGAAAAACTGTTTTTT CASSQDPLQGEDEKLFF
NA TRBD1 TRBJ2-7 TRBV2 TGTGCCAGCAGTGAGTGGGACAGGGGCTACGAGCAGTACTTC CASSEWDRGYEQYF
NA NA TRBJ2-1 TRBV6-5 TGTGCCAGCAGTCCCCTTCTTGTGGGCAATGAGCAGTTCTTC CASSPLLVGNEQFF
NA NA TRBJ2-7 TRBV5-1 TGCGCCAGCAGCTTGGTGGCAGGGGCGGAATACGAGCAGTACTTC CASSLVAGAEYEQYF
NA NA TRBJ1-5 TRBV7-9 TGTGCCAGCAGCCAAGGCCCCACAGGAATCAATCAGCCCCAGCATTTT CASSQGPTGINQPQHF
NA TRBD1 TRBJ1-2 TRBV29-1 TGCAGCGTTGTAACAGGGGGAGGCTATGGCTACACCTTC CSVVTGGGYGYTF
once TRBD1 TRBJ1-2 TRBV6-5 TGTGCCAGCACCTTAAAAAGGGGACAGAACTATGGCTACACCTTC CASTLKRGQNYGYTF
few NA TRBJ2-7 TRBV19 TGTGCCAGTAGTATGGACAGCCTTTCCTACGAGCAGTACTTC CASSMDSLSYEQYF
NA NA TRBJ2-5 TRBV6-5 TGTGCCAGCAGTTACTCGAGGGGGGAGACCCAGTACTTC CASSYSRGETQYF
NA NA TRBJ2-3 TRBV4-1 TGCGCCAGCAGCCAACCGGCGACAGATACGCAGTATTTT CASSQPATDTQYF
NA NA TRBJ2-5 TRBV18 TGTGCCAGCTCACCTACTAGCCGAGATCAAGAGACCCAGTACTTC CASSPTSRDQETQYF
NA NA TRBJ2-7 TRBV13 TGTGCCAGCAGCGGCTCGGGACGGAACTACGAGCAGTACTTC CASSGSGRNYEQYF
NA TRBD1 TRBJ1-4 TRBV11-2 TGTGCCAGCAGCCCGACAGGGGTTGGCGAAAAACTGTTTTTT CASSPTGVGEKLFF
NA NA TRBJ2-2 TRBV6-5 TGTGCCAGCAGTTACGAAGCCGGGGAGCTGTTTTTT CASSYEAGELFF
NA NA TRBJ2-1 TRBV7-9 TGTGCCAGCACCCCGGTAAGCTCCTACAATGAGCAGTTCTTC CASTPVSSYNEQFF
NA NA TRBJ1-4 TRBV7-9 TGTGCCAGCAGCTTAACCGGCACTAATGAAAAACTGTTTTTT CASSLTGTNEKLFF